These 24 T cell receptor beta chains were all obtained from the same sample, sequenced in a study of blood T cells in healthy people across ages (dated by TCRdb to between 2014 and 2017). The library was generated by 5' RACE. The data were produced on an Illumina HiSeq 2500. A second PCR of roughly 7 to 11 cycles was performed with a sample-barcoded 5' primer and a J-beta primer mix. Starting from the raw public reads, TCRdb applied fastp trimming at Q25, assembled clones with MiXCR and retained in-frame beta chains. Rows with a matching CDR3 protein are joined into one entry that keeps the most common DNA and genes. This sample lists 1,500,000 or so distinct CDR3 sequences; about 42% were detected once. The top ten hold 4% of the sample. The specimen sequenced was blood. All receptors derive from a woman aged 18 to 35 in good health.

The V and J genes are TRBV7-2 and TRBJ2-3; D not certain. Germline loops: CDR1 SGHTA, CDR2 FQGNSA. Trimming took 1 base from V and 2 from J, leaving 10 bases between them. The CDR3 length is 15 residues. DNA of the CDR3: TGTGCCAGCAGCTTAGATCGGGCCGACACAGATACGCAGTATTTT. Its protein is CASSLDRADTDTQYF.

The chain has TRBV9 and TRBJ1-1; no clear D gene. Trimming took 3 bases from V and 4 from J, leaving 16 bases between them. Germline-derived CDR1 and CDR2 are SGDLS and YYNGEE. The CDR3 spans 15 residues. The CDR3 region has the DNA TGTGCCAGCAGCGACTCCGGTAGTTCGGTCACTGAAGCTTTCTTT. This gives the protein CASSDSGSSVTEAFF.

The chain couples TRBV2 to TRBJ2-2; D is perhaps TRBD2 (5 bases). The CDR3 contains 13 residues. The germline V gene has CDR1 SNHLY and CDR2 FYNNEI. V lost 8 bases to trimming and J lost 3 bases, with 10 bases between them. The CDR3: CASESEDTGELFF. DNA for the CDR3: TGTGCCAGCGAGTCGGAGGACACCGGGGAGCTGTTTTTT.

This clonotype was counted a few times. V is TRBV14 and J is TRBJ2-1, with D perhaps TRBD1 or TRBD2 (5 bases each). Germline V gene sequence: CDR1 SGHDN, CDR2 FVKESK. V lost 4 bases and J lost 4, with 17 bases in between. CDR3 length: 16 amino acids. The CDR3 nucleotides read TGTGCCAGCAGCCCTGGATGGGGACCCCAATACAATGAGCAGTTCTTC. This translates into CASSPGWGPQYNEQFF.

This clonotype was observed a handful of times. This rearrangement joins TRBV29-1 to TRBJ1-4, with 9 nucleotides matching TRBD1. Looked up from germline, CDR1 is SQVTM and CDR2 is ANQGSEA. With V trimmed by 4 bases and J by 4 bases, 1 base remained unmatched. This CDR3 has 13 residues. CDR3 sequence reads: CSVGTGDNEKLFF. CDR3 bases: TGCAGCGTTGGGACAGGGGATAATGAAAAACTGTTTTTT. The full variable domain, completed using reference TRBV29-1 and TRBJ1-4, is SAVISQKPSRDICQRGTSLTIQCQVDSQVTMMFWYRQQPGQSLTLIATANQGSEATYESGFVIDKFPISRPNLTFSTLTVSNMSPEDSSIYLCSVGTGDNEKLFFGSGTQLSVL.

The chain joins TRBV3-1 to TRBJ2-1; 10 nucleotides line up with TRBD2. In germline, CDR1 is LGHDT, CDR2 YNNKEL (reference sequence). The CDR3 contains 17 residues. V was pared by 0 bases and J by 9 bases, with 11 bases of the junction left unmatched. CDR3 sequence (DNA): TGTGCCAGCAGCCAAGACCGGCTAGCGGGGGTCCAAGGTGAGCAGTTCTTC. Its protein is CASSQDRLAGVQGEQFF.

This clonotype was recorded many times. The rearrangement joins TRBV5-1 to TRBJ1-1, with no clear D. Germline V gene sequence: CDR1 SGHRS, CDR2 YFSETQ. The CDR3 contains 14 residues. Trimming removed 0 bases at V and 1 base at J, with 7 bases between. CDR3 nucleotides: TGCGCCAGCAGCTTGGGAGCTGGGAACACTGAAGCTTTCTTT. This translates into CASSLGAGNTEAFF.

The chain is built from TRBV7-6 and TRBJ2-1; unclear D gene. Germline V gene data show CDR1 as SGHVS and CDR2 as FNYEAQ. The CDR3 length is 14 residues. V shed 5 bases and J shed 5 bases, with 13 bases lying between them. CDR3 sequence: CASSPYTGDNEQFF. CDR3 DNA sequence: TGTGCCAGCAGCCCATATACTGGGGACAATGAGCAGTTCTTC.

This clonotype was detected a few times. This chain links TRBV4-2 with TRBJ2-7, with TRBD2 identical over 7 bases. The CDR3 is 17 amino acids. Per germline, CDR1 LGHNA and CDR2 YNFKEQ. Losses at the gene ends were 0 bases for V and 0 bases for J; bases not matched to a gene: 8. The CDR3 loop is CASSQDPGGGGSYEQYF. The CDR3 bases are TGTGCCAGCAGCCAAGATCCCGGAGGCGGGGGCTCCTACGAGCAGTACTTC.

The chain employs TRBV4-3 and TRBJ2-7, with D perhaps TRBD1 (6 bases). This CDR3 contains 18 residues. The V and J ends lost 0 bases and 0 bases respectively, with 18 bases between them. CDR1 is LGHNA, CDR2 YSLEER, per germline. The CDR3 DNA reads TGCGCCAGCAGCCAAGATGTGGTGAGGGACACCTACTCCTACGAGCAGTACTTC. This translates into CASSQDVVRDTYSYEQYF.

In this sample, this clonotype turned up once. An end of the junction differs from the germline gene, which may be a read error. The CDR3 nucleotides read TGTGCCAGCAGTTTCAACTGGGCCAATCAGCCCCCGCATTTT. This encodes CASSFNWANQPPHF. V gene TRBV27 combines with J gene TRBJ1-5; no firm D call. Germline values: CDR1 MNHEY, CDR2 SMNVEV (reference sequence). The CDR3 is 14 residues long.

This clonotype appeared a few times. The chain has TRBV7-8 and TRBJ2-7; the D is unclear. The V end lost 4 bases, the J end lost 7 bases, and 14 bases lay between the germline ends. The CDR3 is 13 amino acids. Germline lookup yields CDR1 SGHVS and CDR2 FQNEAQ. In DNA form, the CDR3 reads TGTGCCAGCAGCTCCTCCCTTACTCTAGAGCAGTACTTC. It specifies CASSSSLTLEQYF.

In nucleotides, the CDR3 is TGTGCCAGCAGTTACAAGGCTTCACCCTACAATGAGCAGTTCTTC. This encodes CASSYKASPYNEQFF. The chain has TRBV6-5 and TRBJ2-1; D ambiguous. The CDR3 sequence is 15 residues long. Trimming removed 2 bases at V and 2 bases at J, with 10 bases between. Germline CDR1 reads MNHEY; CDR2 reads SVGAGI.

This clonotype came up a few times. The rearrangement joins TRBV4-2 to TRBJ2-1; unclear D gene. The length of the CDR3 is 14 residues. Trimming left V 6 bases short and J 8 bases short, with 17 bases between. CDR1 is LGHNA and CDR2 is YNFKEQ in the germline V gene. CDR3 bases: TGTGCCAGCAGACCCGGGCCCCCGGTGGATGAGCAGTTCTTC. Its protein product is CASRPGPPVDEQFF.

Comment on this clonotype: Mismatch with germline at one junction end may stem from a read error. V usage is TRBV9 and J usage is TRBJ2-2, with D perhaps TRBD2 (5 bases). Looked up from germline, CDR1 is SGDLS and CDR2 is YYNGEE. The CDR3 is 13 amino acids. CDR3 DNA sequence: TGTGCCAGCAGCGTAGTACGAGACGGGAAGCTGTTTTTT. Protein product: CASSVVRDGKLFF.

This clonotype was found once. The V gene is TRBV4-3, the J gene TRBJ2-2; D remains unclear. V shed 4 bases and J shed 4 bases, with 10 bases lying between them. The CDR3 consists of 14 residues. Per the germline V gene, CDR1 is LGHNA and CDR2 is YSLEER. CDR3 nucleotides: TGCGCCAGCAGCCCCTTCGTTCTCACCGGGGAGCTGTTTTTT. Residues: CASSPFVLTGELFF.

This clonotype was seen a handful of times. The chain employs TRBV10-3 and TRBJ1-2; possible D gene TRBD1, 6 bases. The CDR3 has 13 amino acids. Per germline, CDR1 ENHRY and CDR2 SYGVKD. V shed 7 bases and J shed 8 bases, with 17 bases lying between them. CDR3 residues: CAINRDKRDGYTF. CDR3 DNA sequence: TGTGCCATCAATCGGGACAAGAGGGACGGCTACACCTTC.

The chain employs TRBV20-1 and TRBJ1-2; 10 bases match TRBD1. CDR1 is DFQATT, CDR2 SNEGSKA, per germline (reference sequence). The length of the CDR3 is 11 residues. V lost 8 bases and J lost 5; bases outside the gene matches: 2. In DNA, the CDR3 is TGCAGTAGGGACAGGGGATATGGCTACACCTTC. Protein: CSRDRGYGYTF.

The V call is TRBV7-8, the J call TRBJ2-5, with TRBD1 matching 11 bases. The CDR3 runs 14 residues. Germline V CDR1 and CDR2: SGHVS, FQNEAQ. J gave up 4 bases and V 5 bases, and 3 bases lay outside the gene matches. As DNA, the CDR3 is TGTGCCAGCAGCAAAGGACAGGGGGCAGAGACCCAGTACTTC. It translates to CASSKGQGAETQYF.

The V and J genes are TRBV25-1 and TRBJ2-3; 7 nucleotides agree with TRBD2. Unmatched junction bases numbered 12, after V lost 7 bases and J lost 2 bases. The CDR3 totals 16 residues. The germline V gene encodes CDR1 MGHDK and CDR2 SYGVNS. CDR3 DNA sequence: TGTGCCAGCAACGACCGCGGCGGGAGCTCCACAGATACGCAGTATTTT. Protein product: CASNDRGGSSTDTQYF.

The chain joins TRBV20-1 to TRBJ2-1, with D tentatively TRBD2 (6 bases). V gave up 3 bases and J gave up 2 bases, with 14 bases separating them. The CDR3 has 15 amino acids. From germline, CDR1 is DFQATT and CDR2 SNEGSKA (reference sequence). The CDR3 DNA reads TGCAGTGCTAGGGAGGGCGGGACCACCTACAATGAGCAGTTCTTC. Protein sequence: CSAREGGTTYNEQFF.

V usage is TRBV7-2 and J usage is TRBJ2-6, with a weak D call TRBD2 (5 bases). Trimming took off 4 bases at V and 0 bases at J, with 16 bases between the two ends. CDR3 length: 18 amino acids. Per the germline V gene, CDR1 is SGHTA and CDR2 is FQGNSA. In DNA, the CDR3 is TGTGCCAGCAGCTCCCGGGGAATTCGCAACTCTGGGGCCAACGTCCTGACTTTC. Its protein product is CASSSRGIRNSGANVLTF.

This sequence joins TRBV7-9 and TRBJ1-4; 8 positions match TRBD1. Looked up from germline, CDR1 is SEHNR and CDR2 is FQNEAQ (reference sequence). Losses at the gene ends were 5 bases for V and 0 bases for J; bases not matched to a gene: 11. The CDR3 consists of 18 residues. CDR3 in amino acids: CASSDWTGRDSTNEKLFF. In DNA form, the CDR3 reads TGTGCCAGCAGCGATTGGACAGGGAGGGACTCAACTAATGAAAAACTGTTTTTT. The variable domain in full, with the rest retrieved from reference TRBV7-9 and TRBJ1-4, is DTGVSQNPRHKITKRGQNVTFRCDPISEHNRLYWYRQTLGQGPEFLTYFQNEAQLEKSRLLSDRFSAERPKGSFSTLEIQRTEQGDSAMYLCASSDWTGRDSTNEKLFFGSGTQLSVL.

The CDR3: CATSEGRFQETQYF. DNA of the CDR3: TGTGCCACCAGTGAAGGTAGATTCCAAGAGACCCAGTACTTC. The chain couples TRBV24-1 to TRBJ2-5; no clear D. There are 14 residues in the CDR3. Germline CDR1 and CDR2: KGHDR and SFDVKD. Trimming stripped 4 bases from V and 1 base from J, with 9 bases between.